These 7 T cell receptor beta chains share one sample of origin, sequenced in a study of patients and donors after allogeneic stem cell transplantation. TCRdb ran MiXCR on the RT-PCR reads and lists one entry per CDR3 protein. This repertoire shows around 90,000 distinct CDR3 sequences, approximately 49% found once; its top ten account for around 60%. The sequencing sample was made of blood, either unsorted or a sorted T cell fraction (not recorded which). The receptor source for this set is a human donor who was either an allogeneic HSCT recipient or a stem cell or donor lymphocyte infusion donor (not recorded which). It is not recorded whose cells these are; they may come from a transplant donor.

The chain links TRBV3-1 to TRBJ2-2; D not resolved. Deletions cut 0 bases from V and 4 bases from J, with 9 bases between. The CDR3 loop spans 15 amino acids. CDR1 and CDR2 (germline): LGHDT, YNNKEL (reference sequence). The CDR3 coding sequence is TGTGCCAGCAGCCAAGATTCCCAGCCCACCGGGGAGCTGTTTTTT. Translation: CASSQDSQPTGELFF.

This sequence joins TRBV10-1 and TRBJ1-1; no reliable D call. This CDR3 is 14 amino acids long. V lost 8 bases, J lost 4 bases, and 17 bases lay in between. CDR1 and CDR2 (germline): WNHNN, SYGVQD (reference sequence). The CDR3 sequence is CASRNIFWGTEAFF. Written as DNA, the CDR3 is TGCGCCAGCCGAAACATTTTCTGGGGCACTGAAGCTTTCTTT.

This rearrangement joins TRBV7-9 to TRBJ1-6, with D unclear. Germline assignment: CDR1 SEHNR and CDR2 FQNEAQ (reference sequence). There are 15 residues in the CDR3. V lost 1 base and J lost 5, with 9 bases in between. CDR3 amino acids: CASSLDAFNNSPLHF. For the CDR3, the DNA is TGTGCCAGCAGCTTAGACGCTTTCAATAATTCACCCCTCCACTTT.

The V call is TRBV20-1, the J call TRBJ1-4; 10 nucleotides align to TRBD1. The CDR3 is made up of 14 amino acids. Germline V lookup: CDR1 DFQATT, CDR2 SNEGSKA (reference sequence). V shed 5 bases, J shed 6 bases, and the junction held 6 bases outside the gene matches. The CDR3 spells CSAPHGTGDEKLFF. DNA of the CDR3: TGCAGTGCTCCCCACGGGACAGGGGATGAAAAACTGTTTTTT.

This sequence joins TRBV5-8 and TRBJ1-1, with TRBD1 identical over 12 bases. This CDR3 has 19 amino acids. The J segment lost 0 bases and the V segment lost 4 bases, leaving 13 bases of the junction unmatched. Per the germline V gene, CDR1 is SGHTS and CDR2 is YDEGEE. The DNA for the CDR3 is TGTGCCAGCAGCCACCGGGACAGGGGGCCTCTGAAGATGAACACTGAAGCTTTCTTT. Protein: CASSHRDRGPLKMNTEAFF.

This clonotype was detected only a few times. The CDR3 here is CASSSGTTGRSSLLTEAFF. CDR3 nucleotide sequence: TGCGCCAGCAGCTCCGGGACAACAGGGAGGTCCTCCCTTCTCACTGAAGCTTTCTTT. This chain connects TRBV5-1 to TRBJ1-1, with a weak D call TRBD1 (6 bases). Trimming removed 3 bases at V and 4 bases at J, with 28 bases between. CDR1 and CDR2 (germline): SGHRS, YFSETQ. This CDR3 comprises 19 residues.

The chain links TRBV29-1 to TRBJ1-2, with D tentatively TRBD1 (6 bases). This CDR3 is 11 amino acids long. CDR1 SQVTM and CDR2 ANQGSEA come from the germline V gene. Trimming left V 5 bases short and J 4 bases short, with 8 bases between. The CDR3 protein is CSVKDSYGYTF. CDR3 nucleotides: TGCAGCGTTAAGGACAGCTATGGCTACACCTTC.